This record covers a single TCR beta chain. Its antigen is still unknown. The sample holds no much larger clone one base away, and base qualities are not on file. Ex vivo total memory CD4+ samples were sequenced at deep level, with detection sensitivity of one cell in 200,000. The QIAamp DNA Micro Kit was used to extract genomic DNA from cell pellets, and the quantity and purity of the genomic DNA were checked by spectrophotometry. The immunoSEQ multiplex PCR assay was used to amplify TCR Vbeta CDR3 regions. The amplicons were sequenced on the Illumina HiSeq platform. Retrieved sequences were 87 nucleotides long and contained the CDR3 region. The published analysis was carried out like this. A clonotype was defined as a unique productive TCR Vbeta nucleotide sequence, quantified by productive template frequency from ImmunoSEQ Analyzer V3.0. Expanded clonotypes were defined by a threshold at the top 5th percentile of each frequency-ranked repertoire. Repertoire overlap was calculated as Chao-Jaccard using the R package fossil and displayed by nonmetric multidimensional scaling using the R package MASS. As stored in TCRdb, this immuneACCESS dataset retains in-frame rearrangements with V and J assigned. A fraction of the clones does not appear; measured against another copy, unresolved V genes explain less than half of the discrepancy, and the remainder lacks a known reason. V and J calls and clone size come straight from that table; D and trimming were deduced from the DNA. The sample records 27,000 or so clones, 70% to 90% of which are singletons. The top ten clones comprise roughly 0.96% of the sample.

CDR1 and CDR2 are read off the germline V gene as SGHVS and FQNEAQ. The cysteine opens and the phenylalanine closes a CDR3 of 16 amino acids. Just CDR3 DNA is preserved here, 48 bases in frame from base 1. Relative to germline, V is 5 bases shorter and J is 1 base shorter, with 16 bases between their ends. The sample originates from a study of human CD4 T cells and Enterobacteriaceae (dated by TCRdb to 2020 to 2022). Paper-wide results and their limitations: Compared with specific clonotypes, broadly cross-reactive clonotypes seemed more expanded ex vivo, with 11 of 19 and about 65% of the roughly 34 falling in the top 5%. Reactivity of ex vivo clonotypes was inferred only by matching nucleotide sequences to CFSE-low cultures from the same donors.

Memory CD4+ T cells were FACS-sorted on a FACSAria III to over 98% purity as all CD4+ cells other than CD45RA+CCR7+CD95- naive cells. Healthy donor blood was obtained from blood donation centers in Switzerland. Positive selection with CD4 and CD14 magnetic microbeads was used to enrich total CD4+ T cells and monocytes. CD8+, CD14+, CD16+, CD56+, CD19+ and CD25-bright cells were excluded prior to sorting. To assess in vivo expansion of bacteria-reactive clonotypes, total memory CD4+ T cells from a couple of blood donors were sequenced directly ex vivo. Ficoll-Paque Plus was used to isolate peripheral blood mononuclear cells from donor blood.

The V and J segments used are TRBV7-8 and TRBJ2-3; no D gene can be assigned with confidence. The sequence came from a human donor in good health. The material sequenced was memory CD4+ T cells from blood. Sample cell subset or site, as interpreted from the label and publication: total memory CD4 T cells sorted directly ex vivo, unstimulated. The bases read TGTGCCAGCAGCCCCCCTATTGGACGCCGCACAGATACGCAGTATTTT. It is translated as CASSPPIGRRTDTQYF.